The 5 T cell receptor beta chains presented below share a single source sample, sequenced in a study of T cell repertoires in cytomegalovirus infection. Each CDR3 protein is one row after TCRdb ran MiXCR on the reads. The sample yields around 900,000 distinct CDR3 sequences, 25% to 40% seen once. Their specific antigens are unknown. The sequences come from cultured CD8+ T cells from PBMCs, collected from culture after CMV antigen stimulation. These receptors all come from a human donor in good health (CMV status not recorded). Some clones in this sample may be carry-over from other donors' samples.

In this sample, this clonotype turned up many times. V usage is TRBV7-6 and J usage is TRBJ2-2; perhaps TRBD1 as D (6 bases). V gave up 1 base and J gave up 4 bases, with 10 bases separating them. Germline V gene lookup returns CDR1 SGHVS and CDR2 FNYEAQ. The CDR3 is 15 residues long. The CDR3 DNA reads as TGTGCCAGCAGCTTAGGACAGGACGGCACCGGGGAGCTGTTTTTT. As protein: CASSLGQDGTGELFF.

This clonotype has only one observation. The CDR3 bases are TGTGCCAGCAGTTTATGGGGGACGGGGGAGACCCAGTACTTC. Its translation: CASSLWGTGETQYF. This sequence joins TRBV27 and TRBJ2-5; D may correspond to TRBD1 or TRBD2 (5 bases each). V gave up 1 base and J gave up 5 bases, with 11 bases separating them. CDR1 and CDR2 from the germline V gene are MNHEY and SMNVEV (reference sequence). The CDR3 length is 14 residues.

The sample holds many counts of this clonotype. The chain is built from TRBV7-8 and TRBJ2-7; D remains unclear. The germline V gene encodes CDR1 SGHVS and CDR2 FQNEAQ. The ends were cut back, 7 bases at V and 3 bases at J, with 19 bases in the middle. This CDR3 has 15 amino acids. Written as DNA, the CDR3 is TGTGCCAGCACCCCGTCAGACGCAGCCGTCTACGAGCAGTACGTC. This codes for CASTPSDAAVYEQYV.

The table lists this clonotype with many counts. The chain employs TRBV7-9 and TRBJ2-5; the D gene is possibly TRBD2 (6 bases). CDR3 length: 17 residues. Trimming removed 4 bases from V and 5 bases from J, with 23 bases in between. Germline CDR1 and CDR2: SEHNR and FQNEAQ (reference sequence). CDR3 in DNA: TGTGCCAGCAGCTACCTCCTAGGACTAAGCGGTGGGGAGACCCAGTACTTC. Protein: CASSYLLGLSGGETQYF.

This clonotype was seen at least ten times. The chain couples TRBV7-6 to TRBJ1-1; D call uncertain. This CDR3 has 13 residues. Trimming pared 5 bases from V and 4 bases from J, leaving 11 bases between. The germline CDR1 and CDR2 sequences are SGHVS and FNYEAQ. The CDR3 is CASSPRFGTEAFF. CDR3 nucleotides: TGTGCCAGCAGCCCCCGGTTCGGCACTGAAGCTTTCTTT.